The sequence of this T cell receptor beta chain was determined in a study of cytotoxic CD8 clonotypes in ibrutinib-treated CLL (dated by TCRdb to the early 2020s). With respect to the entire study: The cohort was composed of approximately 11 relapsed/refractory and roughly 16 treatment-naive patients; IGHV unmutated status was identified in some 17 patients. Partial responses were observed in around 25 patients and complete responses in 2; after a median follow-up of around 68 months, remission was maintained in roughly 15 patients and progression was observed in some 12. The response samples were drawn at a median of approximately twelve months into treatment, with a range of roughly 6 to 36 months. An average of roughly 250,000 productive templates and 94,082 productive rearrangements was obtained per sample. Longitudinal samples were available for about 30% of the roughly 90 trial participants. Cryopreserved peripheral blood mononuclear cells were collected at three points: before therapy, at response, and at either sustained remission or disease progression. Every remission and progressive disease sample was obtained while ibrutinib was still being received by the patients.

Each clonotype received, on average, around 10x coverage in deep resolution sequencing performed on a MiSeq, where the target depth lay between 1 in 1 million and 1 in 200,000 T cells. TCR beta libraries were generated with the immunoSEQ hsTCRB Kit. Concerning the study's data processing: ImmunoSEQ Data Assistant and ImmunoSEQ Analyzer were used for data analysis, and V, D and J genes were assigned according to IMGT definitions. Clonality was computed as one minus normalized Shannon entropy of productive rearrangement frequencies, ranging from 0 to 1. Public clonotype analysis was restricted to overrepresented clonotypes comprising at least 0.05% of each patient's repertoire. About twelve repertoires from age-matched healthy donors, obtained from immuneACCESS, served as clonality controls. TCRdb obtained this table from immuneACCESS and retained in-frame rearrangements with V and J assigned. These tables miss some clones; where compared with another copy, unresolved V genes account for less than half of the shortfall, and the remainder is unexplained. That table furnishes V, J and clone size, whereas the DNA furnished D and trimming. The sample yields 200,000 to 250,000 clones; 75% to 85% were counted once. Of the sample, roughly 11% is held by the ten largest clones.

This clone showed up many times. It has no known antigen specificity. There are no base qualities to consult, and no much larger clone falls within one base. The germline V gene (reference sequence) gives CDR1 as GTSNPN and CDR2 as SVGIG. V gives up 4 bases and J gives up 8 bases, and the segment between their germline ends measures 14 bases. The CDR3 starts with the cysteine, ends with the phenylalanine, and has 13 residues. The CDR3 DNA has 39 bases and is translated from base 1. The time point label corresponds to: about twelve months on ibrutinib. For TCR beta library preparation, about 2.1 micrograms of genomic DNA were extracted from the cryopreserved PBMCs. High-throughput TCR beta sequencing was performed on longitudinal blood samples from CLL patients receiving ibrutinib monotherapy. The patients took part in an open-label, single-center phase 2 trial of ibrutinib monotherapy. Beyond this particular receptor, the publication reports: Baseline clonality exceeded that of age-matched healthy donors and correlated strongly with circulating CD8+ T-cell counts. Sustained-remission and progressing patients did not have matched sampling times, and lymph node repertoires were not examined. Clonality increased at ibrutinib response, stayed stable in sustained remission, and fell back toward baseline at progression. Public clonotypes were rare and either shrank or stayed stable during treatment, and the rise in clonality at ibrutinib response reflected expansion of private clonotypes.

This receptor was obtained from a human donor with chronic lymphocytic leukemia. The sequencing used PBMCs, collected after 12 months of ibrutinib treatment. The V and J segments used are TRBV30 and TRBJ1-4; no D segment can be confidently identified. In nucleotide form, the sequence is TGTGCCTGGACCCAGGATTTTGGGGAAAAACTGTTTTTT. Its protein reads: CAWTQDFGEKLFF.